The 10 T cell receptor beta chains below come from one sample, sequenced in a study of blood T cell repertoires in COVID-19. Assay used: immunoSEQ multiplex PCR; TCRdb lists only in-frame clones, some missing. Here the sample spans 25,000 to 35,000 clones, approximately 80% being singletons. The material sequenced was peripheral blood. Receptor source: a man between 65 and 80 years old with active COVID-19.

The chain joins TRBV6-6 to TRBJ1-2; the D is unclear. V was trimmed by 3 bases and J by 4 bases, leaving 3 bases between them. Germline V CDR1 and CDR2: MNHNY, SVGAGI (reference sequence). This CDR3 region has 11 residues. CDR3 region: CASSYLYGYTF. CDR3 nucleotides: TGTGCCAGCAGTTATCTCTATGGCTACACCTTC.

The chain combines TRBV9 with TRBJ2-3; 8 nucleotides line up with TRBD2. V trimming: 9 bases; J trimming: 4 bases; junction bases outside the gene matches: 16. Germline V gene data show CDR1 as SGDLS and CDR2 as YYNGEE. This CDR3 contains 16 residues. In nucleotides, the CDR3 is TGTGCCACTTCCCCGGGGGGGGGATCCTCGGCAGATACGCAGTATTTT. It yields the protein CATSPGGGSSADTQYF.

The chain has TRBV28 and TRBJ1-1; a possible D gene is TRBD1 (5 bases). CDR3 length equals 11 residues. V lost 5 bases and J 11 bases, leaving 12 bases between the germline ends. Per germline, CDR1 MDHEN and CDR2 SYDVKM. The CDR3 spells CASSVDSDAFF. In nucleotides, the CDR3 is TGTGCCAGCAGTGTAGACAGTGACGCTTTCTTT. Using reference TRBV28 and TRBJ1-1 for the parts outside the CDR3, the full variable domain is DVKVTQSSRYLVKRTGEKVFLECVQDMDHENMFWYRQDPGLGLRLIYFSYDVKMKEKGDIPEGYSVSREKKERFSLILESASTNQTSMYLCASSVDSDAFFGQGTRLTVV.

The rearrangement uses TRBV19 and TRBJ2-4, with D perhaps TRBD1 (6 bases). Trimming cost V 4 bases and J 6 bases, with 22 bases left between them. Germline loops: CDR1 LNHDA, CDR2 SQIVND (reference sequence). The CDR3 totals 17 residues. CDR3 nucleotides: TGTGCCAGTAGTAAGGACAGTCTAATGGGGGTGGGAAACATTCAGTACTTC. Translated: CASSKDSLMGVGNIQYF.

V gene TRBV28 combines with J gene TRBJ2-6; tentative D call: TRBD1 (6 bases). The CDR3 is 16 residues long. V lost 6 bases, J lost 0 bases, and 12 bases lay in between. Germline loops: CDR1 MDHEN, CDR2 SYDVKM. CDR3 nucleotide sequence: TGTGCCAGCAGCCGGACAGTACTCTCTGGGGCCAACGTCCTGACTTTC. Protein: CASSRTVLSGANVLTF.

This clone was counted a few times. CDR3 nucleotide sequence: TGCGCCAGCAGTCAATTGGTGGGGGGGGCGACTGAAGCTTTCTTT. It translates to CASSQLVGGATEAFF. The genes are TRBV23-1 and TRBJ1-1; maybe TRBD1 (6 bases). TRBV23-1 belongs to the ORF category, with a function that is uncertain. Trimming pared 1 base from V and 5 bases from J, leaving 14 bases between. The CDR3 extends over 15 amino acids.

J is TRBJ2-7 and V is TRBV6-1; perhaps TRBD1 as D (5 bases). Germline assignment: CDR1 MNHNS and CDR2 SASEGT. Between the trimmed V and J ends, which lost 0 bases and 5 bases, there was a span of 11 bases. This CDR3 is built from 14 residues. The CDR3 spells CASSEAQGFDEQYF. Written as DNA, the CDR3 is TGTGCCAGCAGTGAAGCTCAGGGCTTTGACGAGCAGTACTTC.

J is TRBJ2-2 and V is TRBV4-3, with 9 bases that match TRBD2. The length of the CDR3 is 16 residues. Germline values: CDR1 LGHNA, CDR2 YSLEER. Unmatched junction bases numbered 8, after V lost 0 bases and J lost 9 bases. The DNA of the CDR3 is TGCGCCAGCAGCCAAGAGCGCGGGGGGGCCGGGAGGGAGCTGTTTTTT. Encoded protein: CASSQERGGAGRELFF.

This sequence joins TRBV4-1 and TRBJ2-5, with a weak D call TRBD2 (5 bases). This CDR3 spans 14 amino acids. The germline CDR1 and CDR2 sequences are MGHRA and YSYEKL. The ends were cut back, 0 bases at V and 5 bases at J, with 10 bases in the middle. The CDR3 protein is CASSQDPAVETQYF. In DNA, the CDR3 is TGCGCCAGCAGCCAAGACCCAGCGGTGGAGACCCAGTACTTC.

V gene TRBV7-2 combines with J gene TRBJ1-1; D gene uncertain. V lost 1 base and J 5 bases, leaving 11 bases between the germline ends. CDR1 is SGHTA, CDR2 FQGNSA, per germline. This CDR3 contains 14 residues. Here the CDR3 reads CASSLVALETEAFF. CDR3 coding DNA: TGTGCCAGCAGCTTAGTAGCTTTAGAGACTGAAGCTTTCTTT.